Below, 3 T cell receptor beta chains from the same sample are listed, as sequenced in a study of shared clonotypes between healthy human individuals. Naive CD8 cells lacked CD45RO, underwent positive selection for CCR7 and left out terminally differentiated effector memory CD45RA+ cells. Libraries were prepared by immunoSEQ multiplex PCR; TCRdb keeps only in-frame clonotypes and omits some of them. This sample yields around 600,000 clones, of which approximately 95% are seen a single time; approximately 0.12% belongs to the top ten. Source material: naive CD8+ T cells sorted from blood. These receptors were taken from a woman aged 25 to 39 in good health.

The chain is built from TRBV6-6 and TRBJ1-2; 7 bases agree with TRBD1. This CDR3 region has 14 residues. Germline V gene data show CDR1 as MNHNY and CDR2 as SVGAGI (reference sequence). Trimming cost V 1 base and J 7 bases; bases outside gene matches: 6. The CDR3 DNA reads as TGTGCCAGCAGTTACTTAGGGACAGAGTCTGGCTACACCTTC. Its translation: CASSYLGTESGYTF.

The J gene is TRBJ2-7, the V gene TRBV5-4; D may be TRBD1 or TRBD2 (5 bases each). Trimming shortened V by 4 bases and J by 2 bases, and 19 bases separated the two germline ends. The CDR3 runs to 16 residues. In germline, CDR1 is SGHNT, CDR2 YYREEE (reference sequence). This chain's CDR3 is CASSGLGAQGTYEQYF. CDR3 sequence (DNA): TGTGCCAGCAGCGGCCTCGGGGCGCAGGGAACCTACGAGCAGTACTTC.

This clone came up once. CDR3 loop: CATHQDRGDTEAFF. CDR3 DNA sequence: TGTGCCACCCACCAGGACAGGGGGGACACTGAAGCTTTCTTT. This chain connects TRBV2 to TRBJ1-1, with TRBD1 identical over 10 bases. J lost 3 bases, V lost 10 bases, and 8 bases had no gene match. CDR3 length equals 14 residues. Looked up from germline, CDR1 is SNHLY and CDR2 is FYNNEI.